This T cell receptor (beta chain) was sequenced during a study of control samples from healthy donors and cancer patients. The CDR3 consists of 15 residues. The V end lost 5 bases, the J end lost 4 bases, and 15 bases lay between the germline ends. Germline CDR1 and CDR2: LGHDT and YNNKEL (reference sequence). Profiled with immunoSEQ multiplex PCR; TCRdb holds only in-frame clones, not every one. This sample has 160,000 or so clones, with approximately 94% found just once. The J gene is TRBJ1-3, the V gene TRBV3-1 (or the pseudogene TRBV3-2); D might be TRBD1 (6 bases). Sequencing was carried out using blood. The clonotype was recovered from a woman aged 40 to 49 in good health. The CDR3 spells CASSVPGHSGNTIYF. The CDR3 region has the DNA TGTGCCAGCAGCGTACCGGGACATAGCGGAAACACCATATATTTT.